The clone carrying this T cell receptor (beta chain) came up a few times. The data were taken from a study of early T cells in non-severe SARS-CoV-2 infection. Individual cDNA molecules received unique molecular identifiers. In TCRdb, the 5' RACE reads were re-called with MiXCR into one record per CDR3 protein. The sample records 30,000 to 35,000 distinct CDR3 sequences, approximately 7.1% being singletons. This material consisted of whole blood, taken at baseline. The sequence derives from an adult who was a healthcare worker with PCR-confirmed SARS-CoV-2 infection or an uninfected control (not recorded which).

CDR3 in amino acids: CSVEDQTAPYHEQFF. In DNA form, the CDR3 reads TGCAGCGTTGAAGATCAGACGGCTCCCTATCATGAGCAGTTCTTC. V and J are TRBV29-1 and TRBJ2-1; D is uncertain. The germline V gene encodes CDR1 SQVTM and CDR2 ANQGSEA. Trimming shortened V by 0 bases and J by 8 bases, and 17 bases separated the two germline ends. CDR3 size: 15 residues.